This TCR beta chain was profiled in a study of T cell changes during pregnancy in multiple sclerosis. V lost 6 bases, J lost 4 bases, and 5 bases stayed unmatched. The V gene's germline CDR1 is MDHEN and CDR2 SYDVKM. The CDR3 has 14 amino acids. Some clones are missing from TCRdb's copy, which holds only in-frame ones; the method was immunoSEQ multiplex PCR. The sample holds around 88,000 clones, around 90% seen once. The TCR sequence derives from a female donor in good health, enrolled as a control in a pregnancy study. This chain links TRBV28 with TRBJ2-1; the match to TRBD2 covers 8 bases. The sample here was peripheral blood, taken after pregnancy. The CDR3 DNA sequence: TGTGCCAGCAGAGGACGGGAGGGGTACAATGAGCAGTTCTTC. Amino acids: CASRGREGYNEQFF.